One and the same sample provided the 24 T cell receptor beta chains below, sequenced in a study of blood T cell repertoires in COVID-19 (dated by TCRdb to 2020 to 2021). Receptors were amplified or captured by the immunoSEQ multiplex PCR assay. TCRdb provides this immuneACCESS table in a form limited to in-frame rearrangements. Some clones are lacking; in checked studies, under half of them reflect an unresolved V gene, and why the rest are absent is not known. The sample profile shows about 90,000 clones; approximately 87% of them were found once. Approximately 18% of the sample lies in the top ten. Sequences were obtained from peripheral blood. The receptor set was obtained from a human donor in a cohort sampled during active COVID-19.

The CDR3 DNA follows: TGTGCCAGCAGACGAAGTGGGACACCGGCTAATGAAAAACTGTTTTTT. Residues: CASRRSGTPANEKLFF. The genes are TRBV2 and TRBJ1-4, with D tentatively TRBD1 (6 bases). Germline lookup yields CDR1 SNHLY and CDR2 FYNNEI. Trimming left V 6 bases short and J 3 bases short, with 17 bases between. This CDR3 contains 16 residues. Together with reference TRBV2 and TRBJ1-4, the CDR3 gives the full variable domain: EPEVTQTPSHQVTQMGQEVILRCVPISNHLYFYWYRQILGQKVEFLVSFYNNEISEKSEIFDDQFSVERPDGSNFTLKIRSTKLEDSAMYFCASRRSGTPANEKLFFGSGTQLSVL.

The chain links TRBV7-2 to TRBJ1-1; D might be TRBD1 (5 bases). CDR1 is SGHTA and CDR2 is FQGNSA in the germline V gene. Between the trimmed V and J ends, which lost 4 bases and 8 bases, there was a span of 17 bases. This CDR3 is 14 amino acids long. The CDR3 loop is CASSSGGGVPEAFF. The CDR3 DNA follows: TGTGCCAGCAGCTCAGGTGGGGGGGTGCCCGAAGCTTTCTTT.

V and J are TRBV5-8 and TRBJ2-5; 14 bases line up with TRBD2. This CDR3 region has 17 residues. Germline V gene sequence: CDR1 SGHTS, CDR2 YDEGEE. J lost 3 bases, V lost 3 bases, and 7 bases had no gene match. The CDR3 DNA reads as TGTGCCAGCAGCTCCGGGACTAGCGGGGGCCTGGAAGAGACCCAGTACTTC. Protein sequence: CASSSGTSGGLEETQYF.

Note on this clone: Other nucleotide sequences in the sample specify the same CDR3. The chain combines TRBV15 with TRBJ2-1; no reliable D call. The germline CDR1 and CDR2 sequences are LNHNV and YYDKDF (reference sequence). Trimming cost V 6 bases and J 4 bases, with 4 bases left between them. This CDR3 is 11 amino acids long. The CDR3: CATSQYNEQFF. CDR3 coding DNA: TGTGCCACCAGTCAGTACAATGAGCAGTTCTTC.

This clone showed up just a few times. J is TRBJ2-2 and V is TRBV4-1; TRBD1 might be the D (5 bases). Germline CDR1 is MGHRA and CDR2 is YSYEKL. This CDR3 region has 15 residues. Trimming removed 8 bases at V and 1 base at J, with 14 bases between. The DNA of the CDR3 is TGCGCCAGCGGTTCAGGGCCTCTGAACACCGGGGAGCTGTTTTTT. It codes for CASGSGPLNTGELFF.

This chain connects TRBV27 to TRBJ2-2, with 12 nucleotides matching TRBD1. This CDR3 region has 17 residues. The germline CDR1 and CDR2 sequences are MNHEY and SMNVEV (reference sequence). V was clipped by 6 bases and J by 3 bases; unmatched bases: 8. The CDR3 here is CASRTGTGGVDTGELFF. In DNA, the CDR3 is TGTGCCAGCAGGACCGGGACAGGGGGCGTCGACACCGGGGAGCTGTTTTTT.

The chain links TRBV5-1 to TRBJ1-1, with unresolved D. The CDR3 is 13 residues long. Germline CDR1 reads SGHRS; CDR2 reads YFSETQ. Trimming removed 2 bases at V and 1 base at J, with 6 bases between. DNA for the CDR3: TGCGCCAGCAGCTTACAGCAGAACACTGAAGCTTTCTTT. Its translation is CASSLQQNTEAFF.

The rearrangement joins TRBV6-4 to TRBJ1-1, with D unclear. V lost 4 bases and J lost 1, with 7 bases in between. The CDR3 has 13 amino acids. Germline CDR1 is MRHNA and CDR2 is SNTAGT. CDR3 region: CASSVRENTEAFF. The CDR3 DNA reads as TGTGCCAGCAGTGTTCGGGAGAACACTGAAGCTTTCTTT.

DNA of the CDR3: TGCGCCAGCAGCCAAGTTTACCGGACAGGTTATGAAAAACTGTTTTTT. It is translated as CASSQVYRTGYEKLFF. The chain combines TRBV4-3 with TRBJ1-4; TRBD1 matches at 7 bases. With V trimmed by 1 base and J by 6 bases, 8 bases remained unmatched. Germline CDR1 is LGHNA and CDR2 is YSLEER. The CDR3 contains 16 residues.

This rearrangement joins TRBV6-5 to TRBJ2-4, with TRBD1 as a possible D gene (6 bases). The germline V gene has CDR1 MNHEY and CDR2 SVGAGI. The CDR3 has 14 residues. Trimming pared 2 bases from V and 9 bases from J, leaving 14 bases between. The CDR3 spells CASSYGVRGAIQYF. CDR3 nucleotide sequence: TGTGCCAGCAGTTACGGCGTCAGGGGCGCCATTCAGTACTTC.

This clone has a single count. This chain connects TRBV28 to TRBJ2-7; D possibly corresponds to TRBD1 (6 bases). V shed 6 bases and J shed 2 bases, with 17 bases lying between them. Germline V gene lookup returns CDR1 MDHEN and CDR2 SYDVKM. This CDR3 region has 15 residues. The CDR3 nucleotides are TGTGCCAGCAGCCCCCAGGCCAGGGGTACCTACGAGCAGTACTTC. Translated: CASSPQARGTYEQYF.

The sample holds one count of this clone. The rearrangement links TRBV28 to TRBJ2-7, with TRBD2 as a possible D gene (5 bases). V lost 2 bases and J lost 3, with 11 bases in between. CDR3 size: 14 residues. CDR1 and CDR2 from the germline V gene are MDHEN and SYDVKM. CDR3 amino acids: CASSLVSSLYEQYF. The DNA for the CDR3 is TGTGCCAGCAGTTTAGTATCTAGCCTCTACGAGCAGTACTTC.

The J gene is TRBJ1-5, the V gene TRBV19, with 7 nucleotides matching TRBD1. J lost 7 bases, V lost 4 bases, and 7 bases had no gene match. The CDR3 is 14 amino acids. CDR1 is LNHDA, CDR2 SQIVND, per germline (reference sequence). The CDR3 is CASSTTGAGQPQHF. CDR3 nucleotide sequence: TGTGCCAGTAGTACAACAGGGGCCGGACAGCCCCAGCATTTT.

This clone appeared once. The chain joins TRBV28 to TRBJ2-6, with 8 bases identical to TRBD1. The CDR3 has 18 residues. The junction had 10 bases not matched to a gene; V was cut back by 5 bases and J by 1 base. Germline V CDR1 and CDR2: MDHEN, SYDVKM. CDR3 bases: TGTGCCAGCAGTACCTTTCAGGGGGCCGTTTCTGGGGCCAACGTCCTGACTTTC. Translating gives CASSTFQGAVSGANVLTF.

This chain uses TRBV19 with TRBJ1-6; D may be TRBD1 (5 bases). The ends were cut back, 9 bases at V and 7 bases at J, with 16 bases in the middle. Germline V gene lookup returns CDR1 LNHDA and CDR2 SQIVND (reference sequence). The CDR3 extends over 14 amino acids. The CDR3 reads CASKPRDGNSPLHF. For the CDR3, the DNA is TGTGCCAGCAAGCCCAGGGATGGCAATTCACCCCTCCACTTT.

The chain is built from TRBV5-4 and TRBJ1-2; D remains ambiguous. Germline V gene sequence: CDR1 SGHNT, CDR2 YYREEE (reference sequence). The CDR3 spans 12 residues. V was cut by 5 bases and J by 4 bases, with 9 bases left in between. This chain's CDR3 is CASRGGLYGYTF. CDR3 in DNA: TGTGCCAGCAGGGGAGGCCTCTATGGCTACACCTTC.

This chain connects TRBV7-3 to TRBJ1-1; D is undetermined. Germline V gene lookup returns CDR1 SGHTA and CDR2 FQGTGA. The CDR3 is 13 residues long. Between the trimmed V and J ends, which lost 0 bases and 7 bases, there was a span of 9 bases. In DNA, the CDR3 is TGTGCCAGCAGCTTAACTGACGGGATTGAAGCTTTCTTT. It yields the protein CASSLTDGIEAFF.

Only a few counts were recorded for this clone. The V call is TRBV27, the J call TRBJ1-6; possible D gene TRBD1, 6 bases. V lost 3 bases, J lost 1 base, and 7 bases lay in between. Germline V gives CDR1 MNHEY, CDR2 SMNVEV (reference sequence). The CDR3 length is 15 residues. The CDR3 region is CASSFRGSYNSPLHF. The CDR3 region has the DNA TGTGCCAGCAGTTTTAGGGGGTCCTATAATTCACCCCTCCACTTT.

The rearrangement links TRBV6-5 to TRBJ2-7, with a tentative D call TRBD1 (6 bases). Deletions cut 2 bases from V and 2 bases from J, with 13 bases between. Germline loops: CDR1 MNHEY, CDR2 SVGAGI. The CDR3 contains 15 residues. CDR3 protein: CASSYAGTRTYEQYF. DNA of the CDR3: TGTGCCAGCAGTTACGCCGGGACAAGAACCTACGAGCAGTACTTC.

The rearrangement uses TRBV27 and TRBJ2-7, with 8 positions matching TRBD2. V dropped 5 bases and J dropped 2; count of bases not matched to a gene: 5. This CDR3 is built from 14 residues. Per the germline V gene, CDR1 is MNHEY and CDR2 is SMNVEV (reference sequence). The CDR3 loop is CASSRSGETYEQYF. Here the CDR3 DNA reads TGTGCCAGCAGTCGTAGCGGGGAGACCTACGAGCAGTACTTC.

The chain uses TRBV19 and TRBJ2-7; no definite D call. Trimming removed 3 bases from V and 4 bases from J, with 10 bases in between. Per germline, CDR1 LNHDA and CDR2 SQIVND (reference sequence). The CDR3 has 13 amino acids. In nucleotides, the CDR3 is TGTGCCAGTAGTATCGCCAGTGTTTACGAGCAGTACTTC. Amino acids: CASSIASVYEQYF.

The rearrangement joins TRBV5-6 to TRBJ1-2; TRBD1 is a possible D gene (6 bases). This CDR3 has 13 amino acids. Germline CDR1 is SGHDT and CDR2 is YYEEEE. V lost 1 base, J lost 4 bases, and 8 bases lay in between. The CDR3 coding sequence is TGTGCCAGCAGCTTGAGAGGGGGCTATGGCTACACCTTC. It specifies CASSLRGGYGYTF.

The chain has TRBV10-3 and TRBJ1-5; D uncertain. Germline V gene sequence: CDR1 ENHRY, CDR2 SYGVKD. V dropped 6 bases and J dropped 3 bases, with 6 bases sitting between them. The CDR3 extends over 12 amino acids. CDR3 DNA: TGTGCCATCAGCTCAGACAATCAGCCCCAGCATTTT. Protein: CAISSDNQPQHF.

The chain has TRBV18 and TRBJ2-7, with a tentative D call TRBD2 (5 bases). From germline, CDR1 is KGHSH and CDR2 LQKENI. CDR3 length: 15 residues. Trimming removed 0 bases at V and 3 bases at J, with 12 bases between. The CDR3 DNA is TGTGCCAGCTCACCACCGAGGACTGGAGACTACGAGCAGTACTTC. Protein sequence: CASSPPRTGDYEQYF.